This T cell receptor beta chain was documented in a study of blood T cells in healthy people across ages. This clonotype has just a few counts. The antigen is not known. The CDR3 consists of 12 residues. From germline, CDR1 is ENHRY and CDR2 SYGVKD. The V gene lost 10 bases and the J gene lost 0 bases, with 8 bases spanning the gap. Study observations and caveats: Both naive CD4+ cell counts and diversity were greater in long-lived donors than in aged donors. Diversity estimates from one million T cells were considered underestimates.

Next came a second PCR, run for about 7 to 12 cycles, which used a sample-barcoded 5' primer along with a J-beta primer mix. Template switching added a 12-random-nucleotide identifier to every cDNA molecule. TCRdb analysed the 5' RACE reads with MiXCR anew, one entry per CDR3 protein. The data show approximately 490,000 distinct CDR3 sequences, around 24% seen once. These data also featured in a second study, about T cells of mothers and their children. That source adds: Microchimeric T cell clones that persisted were not detected.

The J gene is TRBJ2-3, the V gene TRBV10-3; unclear D gene. The TCR was taken from a boy aged 5 to 17 in good health. The sequenced sample was blood. The DNA for the CDR3 is TGTGCCACCCTAGGGAGCACAGATACGCAGTATTTT. The encoded protein is CATLGSTDTQYF.